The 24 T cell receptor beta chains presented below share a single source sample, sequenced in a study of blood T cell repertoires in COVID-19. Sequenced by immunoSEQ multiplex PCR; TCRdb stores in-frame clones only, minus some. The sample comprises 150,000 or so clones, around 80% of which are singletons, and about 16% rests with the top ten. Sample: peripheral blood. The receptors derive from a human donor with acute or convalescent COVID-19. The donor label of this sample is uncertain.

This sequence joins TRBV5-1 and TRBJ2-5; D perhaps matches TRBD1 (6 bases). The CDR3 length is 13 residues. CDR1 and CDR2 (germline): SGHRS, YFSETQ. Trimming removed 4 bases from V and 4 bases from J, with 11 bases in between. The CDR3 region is CASSPDSRETQYF. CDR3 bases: TGCGCCAGCAGCCCGGACAGTAGAGAGACCCAGTACTTC.

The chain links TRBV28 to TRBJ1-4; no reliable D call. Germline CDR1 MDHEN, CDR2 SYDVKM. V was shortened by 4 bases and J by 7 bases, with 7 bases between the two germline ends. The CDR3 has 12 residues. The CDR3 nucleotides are TGTGCCAGCAGTTCGACATCTGAAAAACTGTTTTTT. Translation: CASSSTSEKLFF.

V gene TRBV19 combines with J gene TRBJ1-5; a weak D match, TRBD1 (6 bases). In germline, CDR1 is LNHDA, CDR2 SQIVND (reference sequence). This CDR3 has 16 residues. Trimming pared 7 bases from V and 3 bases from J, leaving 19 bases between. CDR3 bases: TGTGCCAGTATCGAACGGGGCAGGGGAGACAATCAGCCCCAGCATTTT. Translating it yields CASIERGRGDNQPQHF.

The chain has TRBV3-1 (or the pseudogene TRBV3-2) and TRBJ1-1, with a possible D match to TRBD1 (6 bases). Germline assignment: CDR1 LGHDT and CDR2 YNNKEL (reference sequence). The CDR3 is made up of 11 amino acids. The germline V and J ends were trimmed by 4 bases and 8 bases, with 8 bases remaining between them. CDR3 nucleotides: TGTGCCAGCAGCCTTACAGGGGAAGCTTTCTTT. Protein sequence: CASSLTGEAFF.

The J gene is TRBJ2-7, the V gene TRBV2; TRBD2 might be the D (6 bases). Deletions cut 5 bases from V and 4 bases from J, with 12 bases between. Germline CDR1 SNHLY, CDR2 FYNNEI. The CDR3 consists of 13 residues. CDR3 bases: TGTGCCAGCAGTCGTCGGGGGATTTACGAGCAGTACTTC. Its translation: CASSRRGIYEQYF.

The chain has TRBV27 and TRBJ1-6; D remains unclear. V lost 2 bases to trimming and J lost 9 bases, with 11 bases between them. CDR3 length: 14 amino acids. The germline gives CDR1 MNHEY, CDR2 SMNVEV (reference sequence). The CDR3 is CASSLRISGSPLHF. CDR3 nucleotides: TGTGCCAGCAGTTTAAGGATTTCGGGTTCACCCCTCCACTTT.

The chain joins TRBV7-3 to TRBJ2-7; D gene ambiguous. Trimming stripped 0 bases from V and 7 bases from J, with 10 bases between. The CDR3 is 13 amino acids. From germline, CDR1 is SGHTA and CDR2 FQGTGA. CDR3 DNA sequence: TGTGCCAGCAGCTTAACAAATATCGCGGAGCAGTACTTC. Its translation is CASSLTNIAEQYF.

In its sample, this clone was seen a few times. The CDR3 bases are TGTGCCAGCACTGCGGGACAGGGAGCGGACACTGAAGCTTTCTTT. It is translated as CASTAGQGADTEAFF. The chain joins TRBV6-6 to TRBJ1-1, with 9 bases lining up with TRBD1. V trimming: 7 bases; J trimming: 3 bases; junction bases outside the gene matches: 9. From germline, CDR1 is MNHNY and CDR2 SVGAGI (reference sequence). CDR3 length: 15 amino acids.

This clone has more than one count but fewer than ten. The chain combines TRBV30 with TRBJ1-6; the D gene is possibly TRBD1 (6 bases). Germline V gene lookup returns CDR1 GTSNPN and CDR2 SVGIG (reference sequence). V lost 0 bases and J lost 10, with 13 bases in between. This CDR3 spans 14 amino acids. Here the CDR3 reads CAWSVPQGHSPLHF. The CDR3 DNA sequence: TGTGCCTGGAGTGTACCACAGGGACACTCACCCCTCCACTTT.

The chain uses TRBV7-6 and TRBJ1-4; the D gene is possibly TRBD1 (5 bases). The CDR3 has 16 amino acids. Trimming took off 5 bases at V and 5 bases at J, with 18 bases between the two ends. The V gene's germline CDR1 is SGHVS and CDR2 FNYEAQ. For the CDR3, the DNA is TGTGCCAGCAGCCCTTGGGGGGGGAGCGGCAATGAAAAACTGTTTTTT. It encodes CASSPWGGSGNEKLFF.

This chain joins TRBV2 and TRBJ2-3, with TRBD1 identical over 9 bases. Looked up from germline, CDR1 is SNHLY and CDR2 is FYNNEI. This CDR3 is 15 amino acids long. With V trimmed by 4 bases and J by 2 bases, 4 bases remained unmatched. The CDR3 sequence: CASSAGQGLTDTQYF. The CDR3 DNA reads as TGTGCCAGCAGTGCGGGACAGGGCCTCACAGATACGCAGTATTTT.

The CDR3 DNA is TGCGCCAGCAGTTTGAGCGAGCTTCATAATTCACCCCTCCACTTT. Residues: CASSLSELHNSPLHF. This sequence joins TRBV5-1 and TRBJ1-6; D is ambiguous. Germline values: CDR1 SGHRS, CDR2 YFSETQ. V lost 5 bases and J lost 5, with 14 bases in between. CDR3 length equals 15 residues.

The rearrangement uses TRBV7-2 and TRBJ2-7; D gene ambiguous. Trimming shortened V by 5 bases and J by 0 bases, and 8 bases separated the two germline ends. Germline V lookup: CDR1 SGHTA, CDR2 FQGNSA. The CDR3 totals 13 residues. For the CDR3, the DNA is TGTGCCAGCAGCCCCTATAACTCCTACGAGCAGTACTTC. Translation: CASSPYNSYEQYF.

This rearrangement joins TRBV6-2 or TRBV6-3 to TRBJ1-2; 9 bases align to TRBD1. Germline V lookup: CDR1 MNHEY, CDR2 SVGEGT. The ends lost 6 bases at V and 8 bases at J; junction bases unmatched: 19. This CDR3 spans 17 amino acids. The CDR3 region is CASSPFNPTGQGRGYTF. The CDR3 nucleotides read TGTGCCAGCAGCCCATTCAACCCGACGGGACAGGGTCGCGGCTACACCTTC.

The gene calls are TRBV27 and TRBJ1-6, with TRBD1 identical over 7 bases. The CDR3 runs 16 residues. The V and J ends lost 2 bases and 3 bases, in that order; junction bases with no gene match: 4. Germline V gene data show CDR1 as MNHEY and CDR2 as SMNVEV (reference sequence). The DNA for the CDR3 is TGTGCCAGCAGTTTACTCCGGGACAGCTATAATTCACCCCTCCACTTT. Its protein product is CASSLLRDSYNSPLHF.

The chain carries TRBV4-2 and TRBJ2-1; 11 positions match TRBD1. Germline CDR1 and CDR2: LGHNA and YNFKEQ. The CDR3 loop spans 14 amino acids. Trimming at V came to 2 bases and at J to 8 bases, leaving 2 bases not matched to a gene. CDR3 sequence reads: CASSQRTGGDEQFF. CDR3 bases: TGTGCCAGCAGCCAAAGGACAGGGGGCGATGAGCAGTTCTTC.

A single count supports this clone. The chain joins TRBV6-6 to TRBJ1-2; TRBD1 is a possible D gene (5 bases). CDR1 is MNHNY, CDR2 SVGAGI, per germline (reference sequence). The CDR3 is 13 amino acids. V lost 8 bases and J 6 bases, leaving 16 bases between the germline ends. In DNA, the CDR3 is TGTGCCAGCGACCCCGGGGGTTGGAATGGCTACACCTTC. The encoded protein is CASDPGGWNGYTF.

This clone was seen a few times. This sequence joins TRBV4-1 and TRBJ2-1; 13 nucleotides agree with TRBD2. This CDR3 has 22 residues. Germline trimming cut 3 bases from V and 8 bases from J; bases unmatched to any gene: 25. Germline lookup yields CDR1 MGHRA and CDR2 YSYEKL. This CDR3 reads CASSQTSKRTRLAGGPLHEQFF. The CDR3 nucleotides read TGCGCCAGCAGCCAGACCTCAAAGCGCACACGACTAGCGGGGGGCCCGTTGCATGAGCAGTTCTTC.

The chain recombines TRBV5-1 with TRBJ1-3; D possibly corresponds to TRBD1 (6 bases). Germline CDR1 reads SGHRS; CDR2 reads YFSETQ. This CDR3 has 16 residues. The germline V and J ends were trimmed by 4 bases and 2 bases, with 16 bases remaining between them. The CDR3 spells CASSVLGQIPGNTIYF. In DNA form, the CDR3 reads TGCGCCAGCAGCGTACTGGGACAAATTCCTGGAAACACCATATATTTT.

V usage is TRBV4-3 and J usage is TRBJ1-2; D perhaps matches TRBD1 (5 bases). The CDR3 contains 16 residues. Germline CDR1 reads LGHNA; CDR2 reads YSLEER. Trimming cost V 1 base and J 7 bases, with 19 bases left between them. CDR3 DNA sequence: TGCGCCAGCAGCCAAGCGTTTACAGGAATTAAGTTTGGCTACACCTTC. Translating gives CASSQAFTGIKFGYTF.

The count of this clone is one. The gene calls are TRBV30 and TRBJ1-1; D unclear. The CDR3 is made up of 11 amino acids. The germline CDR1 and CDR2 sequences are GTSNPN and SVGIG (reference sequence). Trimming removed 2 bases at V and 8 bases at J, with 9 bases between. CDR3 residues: CAWSPRREAFF. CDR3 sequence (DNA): TGTGCCTGGAGTCCGCGCAGGGAAGCTTTCTTT.

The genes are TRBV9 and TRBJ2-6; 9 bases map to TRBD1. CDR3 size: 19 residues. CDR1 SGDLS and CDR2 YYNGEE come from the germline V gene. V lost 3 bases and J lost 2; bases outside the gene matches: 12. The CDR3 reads CASSEGQGRRVAGANVLTF. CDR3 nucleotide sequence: TGTGCCAGCAGCGAGGGACAGGGAAGAAGGGTTGCTGGGGCCAACGTCCTGACTTTC.

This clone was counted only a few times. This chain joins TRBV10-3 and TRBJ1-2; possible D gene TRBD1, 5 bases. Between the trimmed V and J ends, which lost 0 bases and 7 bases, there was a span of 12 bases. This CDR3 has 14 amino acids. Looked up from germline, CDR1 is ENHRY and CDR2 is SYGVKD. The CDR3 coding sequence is TGTGCCATCAGTGAGTCCCGCAGGGAAGGTGGCTACACCTTC. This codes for CAISESRREGGYTF.

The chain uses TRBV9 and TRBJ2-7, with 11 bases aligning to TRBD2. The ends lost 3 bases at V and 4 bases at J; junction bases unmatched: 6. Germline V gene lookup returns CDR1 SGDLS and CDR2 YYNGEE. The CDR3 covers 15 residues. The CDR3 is CASSATSGAPYEQYF. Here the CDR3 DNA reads TGTGCCAGCAGCGCGACTAGCGGGGCCCCATACGAGCAGTACTTC.